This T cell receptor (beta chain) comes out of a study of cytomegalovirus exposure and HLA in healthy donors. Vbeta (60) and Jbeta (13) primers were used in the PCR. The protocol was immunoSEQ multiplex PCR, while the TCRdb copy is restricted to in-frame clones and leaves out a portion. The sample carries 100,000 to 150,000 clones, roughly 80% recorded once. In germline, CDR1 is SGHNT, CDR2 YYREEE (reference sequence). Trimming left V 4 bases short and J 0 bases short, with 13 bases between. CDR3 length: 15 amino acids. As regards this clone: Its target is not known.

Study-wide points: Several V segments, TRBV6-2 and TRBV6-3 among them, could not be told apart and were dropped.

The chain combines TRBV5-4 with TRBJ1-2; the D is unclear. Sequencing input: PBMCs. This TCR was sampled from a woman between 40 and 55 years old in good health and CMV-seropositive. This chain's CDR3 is CASSDGIRANYGYTF. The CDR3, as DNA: TGTGCCAGCAGCGACGGGATCCGAGCTAACTATGGCTACACCTTC.